Below, one TCR beta chain is given with its context. No antigen is known for it. No per-base quality is available; no much larger clone lies one base away. The cohort comprised fewer than 35 patients with locally advanced or metastatic urothelial carcinoma treated at Memorial Sloan Kettering on a trial protocol. Peripheral blood mononuclear cells were collected from each patient pretreatment and during treatment, giving between 1 and 8 total time points per patient. The Qiagen DNeasy Blood extraction kit was used to purify genomic DNA from total PBMCs and tumor samples. PBMCs were collected pretreatment and during treatment and were isolated and stored as previously described. The data were obtained in a study of PD-L1 blockade in urothelial cancer (dated by TCRdb to about 2017). For the study in its entirety: Therapy was started at some point between 2013 and 2015 for all patients, and atezolizumab 1,200 mg was administered intravenously every 3 weeks. Twenty-five of 29 patients were identified as males with urothelial cancer of bladder origin, and a prior smoking history was reported by 18 of 29 patients. Pretreatment tumor samples and matched peripheral blood, collected serially before and after atezolizumab treatment, underwent TCR sequencing. Whole exome sequencing and RNA sequencing of pretreatment tumors were performed alongside TCR sequencing in the same patients. An ECOG performance status of 0 or 1 was recorded for the patients, and 0 to 3 prior chemotherapy regimens had been received by the patients. Some 30 patients had pretreatment blood TCR-seq, some 25 had at least one posttreatment blood collection, and some 25 had tumor TCR-seq. Blood samples were analyzed at two time points: 3 weeks after treatment start (second dose) and 6 weeks after treatment start. The study was an exploratory multi-omic analysis of somatic, immune and clinical correlates of response to PD-L1 blockade with atezolizumab in urothelial cancer. Blood samples gave a median of roughly 150,000 T cells and tens of thousands of unique TCRs, with a median clonality of 0.080. Progression-free survival longer than 6 months counted as durable clinical benefit, and TCR features were additionally tested against both progression-free and overall survival. Several patients achieved durable clinical benefit and 20 did not.

To estimate absolute template abundance from read counts, synthetic TCR analog templates were spiked into each PCR. The immunoSEQ assay used bias-controlled V and J gene primers to amplify TCRbeta CDR3 regions from genomic DNA. Rearranged TCRbeta segments were sequenced at approximately 20X coverage. Per the source publication's procedure: Clustering was used to correct sequencing errors, and CDR3s were annotated against IMGT so that V, D and J genes could be assigned. Only productive TCRbeta rearrangements were used in downstream analyses, excluding out-of-frame or stop-codon sequences. Clonality was calculated as one minus the Shannon entropy normalized by the log of the number of unique productive sequences. Fisher's exact test with Benjamini-Hochberg correction, using a cutoff of adjusted p below 0.01, was how clones that differed between time points or between blood and tumor were identified. Held by TCRdb, this immuneACCESS table contains in-frame sequences only and omits some clones. Under half of the omission traces to an unresolved V gene where checked; the cause of the rest is unknown. V and J calls and clone size follow that table, whereas D and trimming were derived from the DNA. The sample table shows some 45,000 clones, and approximately 89% are seen once. Around 3.9% of the sample lies in the top ten.

Study-wide findings and limitations: Improved progression-free and overall survival was associated with having pretreatment peripheral blood TCR clonality below the median. Because of the small sample size (n of about 29) and the many exploratory analyses performed, the results are intended to be regarded as hypothesis-generating. Among patients with durable benefit, tumor-associated TCR clones showed greater expansion in peripheral blood 3 weeks after treatment started (n ≈ 23, p = 0.022).

Sequencing was performed on PBMCs, taken around atezolizumab (anti-PD-L1) treatment. This sequence was found in a man older than 75 with urothelial cancer.

In nucleotide form, the sequence is TGCGCCAGTGGACTAAACATACCGAGGGATACGCAGTATTTT. This encodes CASGLNIPRDTQYF. The sequence joins TRBV10-2 to TRBJ2-3; the D gene is perhaps TRBD2, from 6 matching bases. V loses 9 bases, J loses 6 bases, and the germline ends lie 19 bases apart. There are 14 amino acids in the CDR3, from cysteine to phenylalanine inclusive. The only DNA kept is the CDR3, 42 bases in frame from the first base. CDR1 and CDR2 are read off the germline V gene as WSHSY and SAAADI.